Listed below are T cell receptor beta chains from one sample, sequenced in a study of identical twins. TCRdb reanalysed the 5' RACE reads using MiXCR and keeps one entry per CDR3 protein. The sample lists 470,000 or so distinct CDR3 sequences, 20% to 25% occurring once. The same sample was also used in a study of T cells expressing NK-cell markers.

Sequences were obtained from CD4+ T cells sorted from blood. The receptors here all came from a woman aged 18-30 years in good health. The CDR3 runs from the conserved cysteine through the conserved F or W. A D gene is named only where the DNA matches it firmly. A row's size may be missing; if present it is once, few, many or a size class.

j_gene: TRBJ2-2; d_gene: -; abundance: -; v_gene: TRBV20-1; CDR3aa: CSASPTNTGELFF; CDR3nt: TGCAGTGCTAGCCCGACGAACACCGGGGAGCTGTTTTTT
j_gene: TRBJ2-1; d_gene: -; abundance: few; v_gene: TRBV29-1; CDR3aa: CSVDLSSYNEQFF; CDR3nt: TGCAGCGTTGACCTGTCCAGCTACAATGAGCAGTTCTTC
j_gene: TRBJ2-3; d_gene: -; abundance: -; v_gene: TRBV2; CDR3aa: CASSVTAVTDTQYF; CDR3nt: TGTGCCAGCAGTGTTACAGCCGTCACAGATACGCAGTATTTT
j_gene: TRBJ2-7; d_gene: TRBD2; abundance: -; v_gene: TRBV7-2; CDR3aa: CASSLRSTTSGNYEQYF; CDR3nt: TGTGCCAGCAGCCTGAGGTCCACGACTAGCGGGAACTACGAGCAGTACTTC
j_gene: TRBJ2-2; d_gene: -; abundance: -; v_gene: TRBV25-1; CDR3aa: CASSELPGRSTGELFF; CDR3nt: TGTGCCAGCAGTGAACTTCCGGGGAGGAGCACCGGGGAGCTGTTTTTT
j_gene: TRBJ1-1; d_gene: -; abundance: -; v_gene: TRBV18; CDR3aa: CASIPGTMNTEAFF; CDR3nt: TGTGCTAGCATCCCGGGGACCATGAACACTGAAGCTTTCTTT
j_gene: TRBJ1-1; d_gene: TRBD1; abundance: -; v_gene: TRBV5-1; CDR3aa: CASSSRTGGKNTEAFF; CDR3nt: TGCGCCAGCAGCTCCCGGACAGGGGGGAAGAACACTGAAGCTTTCTTT
j_gene: TRBJ2-2; d_gene: -; abundance: -; v_gene: TRBV7-8; CDR3aa: CASSHNRDTGELFF; CDR3nt: TGTGCCAGCAGCCACAACAGGGACACCGGGGAGCTGTTTTTT
j_gene: TRBJ1-1; d_gene: -; abundance: few; v_gene: TRBV12-5; CDR3aa: CASGLSAVAFF; CDR3nt: TGTGCTAGTGGTTTGTCAGCAGTCGCTTTCTTT
j_gene: TRBJ2-7; d_gene: TRBD2; abundance: few; v_gene: TRBV13; CDR3aa: CASSSLSGGRREQYF; CDR3nt: TGTGCCAGCAGCTCGCTTAGCGGGGGGCGTCGGGAGCAGTACTTC
j_gene: TRBJ2-7; d_gene: -; abundance: -; v_gene: TRBV6-5; CDR3aa: CASSSGRSVEQYF; CDR3nt: TGTGCCAGCAGTTCGGGACGGAGTGTCGAGCAGTACTTC